The 14 T cell receptor beta chains given below trace back to one sample, sequenced in a study of T cell changes during pregnancy in multiple sclerosis (dated by TCRdb to about 2019). Library generation was performed with the immunoSEQ multiplex PCR assay. The immuneACCESS repertoire file appears here via TCRdb, limited to in-frame rearrangements. These files lack a portion of the clones; in checked studies, under half of the deficit traces to unresolved V genes, and the cause of the others is not known. The sample table shows approximately 90,000 clones, and 85% to 95% are seen once. The top ten clonotypes cover about 0.84% of the sample. The sample was peripheral blood, taken in the third trimester of pregnancy. The receptors were sampled from a female donor with multiple sclerosis, enrolled in a pregnancy study.

The chain employs TRBV5-6 and TRBJ2-7; 10 nucleotides agree with TRBD1. From germline, CDR1 is SGHDT and CDR2 YYEEEE. V trimming: 2 bases; J trimming: 6 bases; junction bases outside the gene matches: 5. The CDR3 runs to 14 residues. The chain's CDR3 is CASSFGTGAVEQYF. In nucleotides, the CDR3 is TGTGCCAGCAGCTTCGGGACAGGGGCCGTCGAGCAGTACTTC. The whole variable domain, filled in from reference TRBV5-6 and TRBJ2-7, reads DAGVTQSPTHLIKTRGQQVTLRCSPKSGHDTVSWYQQALGQGPQFIFQYYEEEERQRGNFPDRFSGHQFPNYSSELNVNALLLGDSALYLCASSFGTGAVEQYFGPGTRLTVT.

The chain joins TRBV19 to TRBJ2-1; 11 nucleotides agree with TRBD2. V lost 8 bases, J lost 5 bases, and 8 bases stayed unmatched. Germline lookup yields CDR1 LNHDA and CDR2 SQIVND (reference sequence). The CDR3 spans 15 residues. This chain's CDR3 is CASSRLAGGNNEQFF. In DNA form, the CDR3 reads TGTGCCAGTTCCCGTCTAGCGGGAGGTAACAATGAGCAGTTCTTC.

This sequence joins TRBV30 and TRBJ1-1; weak D call: TRBD1 (6 bases). Trimming stripped 6 bases from V and 10 bases from J, with 15 bases between. CDR3 length equals 11 residues. Looked up from germline, CDR1 is GTSNPN and CDR2 is SVGIG (reference sequence). In DNA, the CDR3 is TGTGCCTGCCTTACAGGGCGCGGAGCTTTCTTT. Translated, it gives CACLTGRGAFF.

The chain uses TRBV5-4 and TRBJ2-1, with TRBD2 matching 8 bases. This CDR3 spans 14 amino acids. CDR1 and CDR2 (germline): SGHNT, YYREEE (reference sequence). The ends lost 4 bases at V and 6 bases at J; junction bases unmatched: 6. CDR3 sequence: CASSLGTSLNEQFF. CDR3 in DNA: TGTGCCAGCAGCCTTGGGACTAGTCTCAATGAGCAGTTCTTC.

V gene TRBV27 combines with J gene TRBJ1-2; TRBD1 matches 7 bases. The CDR3 spans 13 residues. The germline V gene has CDR1 MNHEY and CDR2 SMNVEV (reference sequence). The ends lost 2 bases at V and 7 bases at J; junction bases unmatched: 4. The chain's CDR3 is CASSLRGLAGYTF. CDR3 bases: TGTGCCAGCAGTTTAAGGGGGCTGGCTGGCTACACCTTC.

The CDR3, as DNA: TGCAGCGTTGAAACCGGTGGGACTAGCGGGCCCTTCACAGATACGCAGTATTTT. Encoded protein: CSVETGGTSGPFTDTQYF. This sequence joins TRBV29-1 and TRBJ2-3, with 12 positions matching TRBD2. The CDR3 length is 18 residues. Germline V gene sequence: CDR1 SQVTM, CDR2 ANQGSEA. V shed 2 bases and J 2 bases; nucleotides not matched to a gene: 11.

V is TRBV30 and J is TRBJ1-3; 10 nucleotides agree with TRBD1. The CDR3 is 15 residues long. V dropped 3 bases and J dropped 5; count of bases not matched to a gene: 7. In germline, CDR1 is GTSNPN, CDR2 SVGIG (reference sequence). The CDR3 is CAWSPGQGRRNTIYF. The CDR3, as DNA: TGTGCCTGGAGCCCGGGACAGGGGCGGCGAAACACCATATATTTT.

In DNA form, the CDR3 reads TGTGCCAGTAGCTCCTCGACCGTGGGGCGGACCGGAAACACCATATATTTT. It codes for CASSSSTVGRTGNTIYF. The gene calls are TRBV19 and TRBJ1-3, with D maybe TRBD1 (5 bases). The V gene lost 6 bases and the J gene lost 4 bases, with 22 bases spanning the gap. Germline V CDR1 and CDR2: LNHDA, SQIVND (reference sequence). CDR3 length: 17 residues.

CDR3 amino acids: CSVEATTAGGPYEQFF. The CDR3, as DNA: TGCAGCGTTGAGGCCACGACAGCGGGAGGGCCCTATGAGCAGTTCTTC. The gene calls are TRBV29-1 and TRBJ2-1; 10 bases fit TRBD2. The V segment lost 3 bases and the J segment 8 bases; nucleotides outside the gene matches: 13. The germline gives CDR1 SQVTM, CDR2 ANQGSEA. CDR3 size: 16 residues.

The V gene is TRBV4-1, the J gene TRBJ2-2, with D possibly matching TRBD2 (6 bases). This CDR3 is 14 amino acids long. With 0 bases removed from V and 15 bases from J, the gap between germline ends came to 17 bases. Germline CDR1 reads MGHRA; CDR2 reads YSYEKL. The CDR3 bases are TGCGCCAGCAGCCAAGATCGCGGGACCAGGGTCGTGTTTTTT. Protein: CASSQDRGTRVVFF.

The rearrangement joins TRBV27 to TRBJ2-3; the match to TRBD2 covers 9 bases. The V gene's germline CDR1 is MNHEY and CDR2 SMNVEV (reference sequence). The CDR3 runs 18 residues. V was pared by 3 bases and J by 0 bases, with 10 bases of the junction left unmatched. DNA of the CDR3: TGTGCCAGCAGTTTTCGGCTAGCGGGGAGGCCAAGCACAGATACGCAGTATTTT. This codes for CASSFRLAGRPSTDTQYF.

This chain connects TRBV20-1 to TRBJ1-2; TRBD1 matches 7 bases. This CDR3 spans 11 amino acids. V lost 6 bases, J lost 8 bases, and 6 bases stayed unmatched. The germline V gene has CDR1 DFQATT and CDR2 SNEGSKA (reference sequence). CDR3 loop: CSAANRGGYTF. The CDR3 bases are TGCAGTGCCGCGAACAGGGGAGGCTACACCTTC.

The chain links TRBV7-8 to TRBJ2-5; TRBD2 agrees at 13 bases. There are 18 residues in the CDR3. The junction had 9 bases not matched to a gene; V was cut back by 3 bases and J by 2 bases. Germline values: CDR1 SGHVS, CDR2 FQNEAQ. The CDR3 region is CASSFWTSGREGQETQYF. DNA of the CDR3: TGTGCCAGCAGCTTTTGGACTAGCGGGAGAGAAGGACAAGAGACCCAGTACTTC.

The rearrangement uses TRBV19 and TRBJ2-6; TRBD1 aligns across 9 bases. Unmatched junction bases numbered 3, after V lost 3 bases and J lost 0 bases. The V gene's germline CDR1 is LNHDA and CDR2 SQIVND (reference sequence). CDR3 size: 17 residues. The CDR3 loop is CASSIPGQGSGANVLTF. DNA for the CDR3: TGTGCCAGTAGTATCCCGGGACAGGGCTCTGGGGCCAACGTCCTGACTTTC.